This T cell receptor beta chain was sequenced in a study of tumor-infiltrating lymphocytes in primary liver carcinoma. Across the whole study: Tumor staging was T1-T3 N0M0; sizes spanned about 4.2 to 11 cm across.

TCR beta cDNA was prepared out of about 530 ng total RNA by means of a constant-region primer. Modified slightly, ARM-PCR produced TCR beta libraries over three nested multiplex PCR rounds. Forward primers for TRBV1-TRBV30 and a C-beta reverse primer served the first two PCR rounds, at 10 cycles each. One entry per CDR3 protein results from TCRdb running MiXCR on the multiplex PCR reads. The data hold more than 90,000 distinct CDR3 sequences, with around 66% observed a single time. The CDR3 runs 14 residues. From germline, CDR1 is SQVTM and CDR2 ANQGSEA. Starting material for RNA and DNA co-extraction consisted of roughly 17-31 mg of unsorted bulk tissue. Treatment-naive at the time, the patients had chronic HBV infection. Details on this clonotype: Antigen: not known.

Study-level points and caveats: Overlap between tumor regions exceeded overlap of tumor with adjacent tissue or blood. The difference in top-250-clone fraction between tumors and blood was significant, favoring tumors (p = 0.039).

The receptor was isolated from a woman aged 55 to 70 with primary liver carcinoma and hepatitis B virus infection. The chain has TRBV29-1 and TRBJ2-3, with a possible D match to TRBD2 (6 bases). The specimen sequenced was liver tumor tissue from sampling region 2. Specified subset: tumor region T2, inferior pole. The CDR3 reads CCAGFGERTDTQYF. Here the CDR3 DNA reads TGCTGCGCGGGGTTCGGAGAACGCACAGATACGCAGTATTTT.